What follows are 14 T cell receptor beta chains derived from one specimen sequenced in a study of cytomegalovirus exposure and HLA in healthy donors. Vbeta (60) and Jbeta (13) primers were used in the PCR. Profiling relied on immunoSEQ multiplex PCR, and the TCRdb table lists in-frame clones only, not all of them. The sample has 150,000 to 200,000 clones; about 80% are singletons. Input material: PBMCs. Receptors were obtained from a woman aged 40 to 50 in good health and CMV-seronegative.

V gene TRBV12-2 combines with J gene TRBJ1-5. TRBV12-2 is a recognized pseudogene. The CDR3 length is 14 residues. The CDR3 loop reads CASRLAGLVQPQHF. Written as DNA, the CDR3 is TGTGCAAGTCGCTTAGCAGGTCTAGTTCAGCCCCAGCATTTT.

This chain joins TRBV4-3 and TRBJ2-1; the match to TRBD1 covers 9 bases. The V gene end was trimmed by 1 base and the J gene end by 6 bases; junction bases not matched to a gene: 4. Germline V gene data show CDR1 as LGHNA and CDR2 as YSLEER. CDR3 length: 15 amino acids. CDR3 DNA: TGCGCCAGCAGCCAAGGGGACAGGGACGTCAATGAGCAGTTCTTC. Amino acids: CASSQGDRDVNEQFF.

This chain connects TRBV5-1 to TRBJ1-6; no clear D gene. Germline V gene lookup returns CDR1 SGHRS and CDR2 YFSETQ. V was cut by 1 base and J by 5 bases, with 10 bases left in between. This CDR3 has 15 residues. The CDR3 region is CASSLSRNNNSPLHF. The CDR3, as DNA: TGCGCCAGCAGCTTGAGCAGGAACAATAATTCACCCCTCCACTTT.

This clone was seen more than once but under ten times. The V call is TRBV27, the J call TRBJ1-1; D is ambiguous. CDR3 length: 14 amino acids. Trimming pared 5 bases from V and 3 bases from J, leaving 13 bases between. Germline lookup yields CDR1 MNHEY and CDR2 SMNVEV (reference sequence). CDR3 amino acids: CASSTPGGYTEAFF. In nucleotides, the CDR3 is TGTGCCAGCAGTACGCCTGGAGGGTACACTGAAGCTTTCTTT.

V gene TRBV30 combines with J gene TRBJ1-1; D gene unclear. Germline loops: CDR1 GTSNPN, CDR2 SVGIG (reference sequence). V lost 0 bases, J lost 1 base, and 6 bases lay in between. The CDR3 has 13 amino acids. CDR3 nucleotide sequence: TGTGCCTGGAGTGTATCCAGGAACACTGAAGCTTTCTTT. Protein sequence: CAWSVSRNTEAFF.

The chain uses TRBV6-1 and TRBJ2-1; 7 bases agree with TRBD2. After removal of 9 bases from V and 1 base from J, the junction contained 6 bases not matched to a gene. The CDR3 is 14 residues long. Germline CDR1 and CDR2: MNHNS and SASEGT. The CDR3 here is CASRLAESYNEQFF. The CDR3, as DNA: TGTGCCAGTCGCCTAGCGGAATCCTACAATGAGCAGTTCTTC.

J is TRBJ1-1 and V is TRBV25-1, with a weak D call TRBD1 (6 bases). This CDR3 contains 15 residues. The ends were cut back, 2 bases at V and 4 bases at J, with 14 bases in the middle. The V gene's germline CDR1 is MGHDK and CDR2 SYGVNS. CDR3 loop: CASSEIGRGPTEAFF. CDR3 bases: TGTGCCAGCAGTGAAATCGGCAGGGGTCCCACTGAAGCTTTCTTT. The whole variable domain, filled in from reference TRBV25-1 and TRBJ1-1, reads EADIYQTPRYLVIGTGKKITLECSQTMGHDKMYWYQQDPGMELHLIHYSYGVNSTEKGDLSSESTVSRIRTEHFPLTLESARPSHTSQYLCASSEIGRGPTEAFFGQGTRLTVV.

The chain is built from TRBV7-2 and TRBJ2-7, with D maybe TRBD1 (5 bases). Trimming removed 3 bases from V and 2 bases from J, with 8 bases in between. This CDR3 has 13 amino acids. Germline V gives CDR1 SGHTA, CDR2 FQGNSA. The CDR3 spells CASSFQGPYEQYF. For the CDR3, the DNA is TGTGCCAGCAGCTTCCAGGGCCCCTACGAGCAGTACTTC. The full variable domain, rest sourced from reference TRBV7-2 and TRBJ2-7, is GAGVSQSPSNKVTEKGKDVELRCDPISGHTALYWYRQSLGQGLEFLIYFQGNSAPDKSGLPSDRFSAERTGGSVSTLTIQRTQQEDSAVYLCASSFQGPYEQYFGPGTRLTVT.

This chain uses TRBV9 with TRBJ1-4; D gene ambiguous. Trimming left V 0 bases short and J 3 bases short, with 9 bases between. Looked up from germline, CDR1 is SGDLS and CDR2 is YYNGEE. The CDR3 is made up of 15 amino acids. The CDR3 region is CASSVEAGPNEKLFF. DNA for the CDR3: TGTGCCAGCAGCGTAGAGGCAGGCCCTAATGAAAAACTGTTTTTT.

CDR3 DNA sequence: TGCGCCAGCAGCCGACCGGACAGGCGAGACGGCTACGAGCAGTACGTC. It codes for CASSRPDRRDGYEQYV. The chain uses TRBV4-3 and TRBJ2-7; the match to TRBD1 covers 7 bases. The CDR3 totals 16 residues. Per the germline V gene, CDR1 is LGHNA and CDR2 is YSLEER. V shed 4 bases, J shed 3 bases, and the junction held 12 bases outside the gene matches.

The chain joins TRBV19 to TRBJ2-7, with D perhaps TRBD2 (5 bases). The V gene's germline CDR1 is LNHDA and CDR2 SQIVND (reference sequence). Trimming took off 2 bases at V and 1 base at J, with 6 bases between the two ends. The CDR3 length is 13 residues. CDR3: CASSIPGSYEQYF. CDR3 DNA: TGTGCCAGTAGTATACCGGGATCCTACGAGCAGTACTTC.

The V call is TRBV18, the J call TRBJ2-1, with D unresolved. The CDR3 has 11 amino acids. V was pared by 3 bases and J by 8 bases, with 5 bases between. The germline CDR1 and CDR2 sequences are KGHSH and LQKENI. CDR3 sequence: CASSPRHEQFF. As DNA, the CDR3 is TGTGCCAGCTCACCCAGGCATGAGCAGTTCTTC.

This chain joins TRBV4-3 and TRBJ2-5; TRBD1 is a possible D gene (6 bases). V lost 4 bases and J 5 bases, leaving 17 bases between the germline ends. CDR3 length: 15 amino acids. Germline CDR1 is LGHNA and CDR2 is YSLEER. CDR3 loop: CASSRLGQPGETQYF. The CDR3 DNA is TGCGCCAGCAGCCGACTCGGACAGCCGGGGGAGACCCAGTACTTC.

The table lists this clone with a few counts. The rearrangement links TRBV5-3 to TRBJ2-2, with D hard to call. TRBV5-3 falls under the ORF class, with uncertain function. Trimming shortened V by 2 bases and J by 7 bases, and 6 bases separated the two germline ends. This CDR3 comprises 12 residues. CDR3 loop: CARSLAGGELFF. CDR3 nucleotides: TGTGCCAGAAGCTTAGCTGGCGGGGAGCTGTTTTTT.